The 5 T cell receptor beta chains given below trace back to one sample, sequenced in a study of T cell repertoires in cytomegalovirus infection. TCRdb itself ran the reads through MiXCR, one entry per CDR3 protein. The sample records around 750,000 distinct CDR3 sequences, about 30% being singletons. Their antigen targets remain unknown. The sample was cultured CD8+ T cells from PBMCs, taken from culture after CMV antigen stimulation. The source is a human donor in good health (CMV status not recorded). Some clones in this sample may be carry-over from other donors' samples.

This clonotype has just a few counts. The chain couples TRBV14 to TRBJ2-7; 8 bases are shared with TRBD2. After removal of 1 base from V and 4 bases from J, the junction contained 3 bases not matched to a gene. Germline V CDR1 and CDR2: SGHDN, FVKESK. This CDR3 has 14 amino acids. The CDR3 region has the DNA TGTGCCAGCAGCCAAGGAGCGGGGGATTACGAGCAGTACGTC. Protein: CASSQGAGDYEQYV.

This clonotype was seen a few times. The CDR3 nucleotides read TGCGCCAGCAGCCAAGCGTCATTCGGGGGACAGAGCACAGATACGCAGTATTTT. This sequence encodes CASSQASFGGQSTDTQYF. V usage is TRBV4-3 and J usage is TRBJ2-3; tentatively, D is TRBD1 (7 bases). The CDR3 totals 18 residues. Trimming stripped 1 base from V and 0 bases from J, with 17 bases between. The germline gives CDR1 LGHNA, CDR2 YSLEER.

The J gene is TRBJ2-7, the V gene TRBV6-1; D gene ambiguous. Germline assignment: CDR1 MNHNS and CDR2 SASEGT. There are 14 residues in the CDR3. Deletions cut 10 bases from V and 3 bases from J, with 19 bases between. In nucleotides, the CDR3 is TGTGCCAACAGCGACGACCGGCGCAACTACGAGCAGTACTTC. Its protein product is CANSDDRRNYEQYF.

This clonotype was picked up many times. The chain links TRBV7-2 to TRBJ2-5, with 14 positions matching TRBD2. Germline V gene lookup returns CDR1 SGHTA and CDR2 FQGNSA. There are 20 residues in the CDR3. Trimming took 5 bases from V and 1 from J; bases not matched to a gene: 15. The CDR3 reads CASSLITGLAGALRQETQYF. CDR3 DNA sequence: TGTGCCAGCAGCCTAATTACGGGACTAGCGGGGGCCCTTCGCCAAGAGACCCAGTACTTC.

This clonotype was recorded a few times. V is TRBV25-1 and J is TRBJ1-5; 7 nucleotides match TRBD1. Germline-derived CDR1 and CDR2 are MGHDK and SYGVNS. V trimming: 1 base; J trimming: 5 bases; junction bases outside the gene matches: 11. This CDR3 comprises 17 residues. The DNA for the CDR3 is TGTGCCAGCAGTGAATGTGCCCGGGGACAGCGAGATCAGCCCCAGCATTTT. It translates to CASSECARGQRDQPQHF.